Following are 21 T cell receptor beta chains from one sample sequenced in a study of shared clonotypes between healthy human individuals. Using immunoSEQ multiplex PCR, the repertoire was profiled, and TCRdb retains in-frame clones only, with some absent. The repertoire has under 1,900,000 clones, approximately 98.5% of them found once; the top ten carry around 0.38%. Source material: naive CD4+ T cells sorted from blood. Subset specified: CD45RA+ positively selected. The receptors here all came from a man aged 30-40 years in good health.

Here the CDR3 reads CASRSSGGPYEQYF. The CDR3 bases are TGTGCCAGCAGGAGTTCAGGGGGCCCCTACGAGCAGTACTTC. V gene TRBV6-5 combines with J gene TRBJ2-7; TRBD1 agrees at 8 bases. With 6 bases clipped from V and 2 bases from J, the junction kept 6 bases outside the gene matches. This CDR3 has 14 residues. Per the germline V gene, CDR1 is MNHEY and CDR2 is SVGAGI.

The CDR3 bases are TGCGCCAGCAGCTCGCTCCTAACCGGTGGTATGAACACTGAAGCTTTCTTT. It encodes CASSSLLTGGMNTEAFF. This chain joins TRBV5-1 and TRBJ1-1, with D hard to call. The CDR3 runs 17 residues. V lost 3 bases and J 0 bases, leaving 18 bases between the germline ends. Looked up from germline, CDR1 is SGHRS and CDR2 is YFSETQ.

The chain uses TRBV5-1 and TRBJ2-3, with TRBD2 matching over 13 bases. The V gene's germline CDR1 is SGHRS and CDR2 YFSETQ. V lost 4 bases and J lost 1; bases outside the gene matches: 3. This CDR3 comprises 16 residues. CDR3 nucleotide sequence: TGCGCCAGCAGCGGAGGACTAGCGGGAGGCACAGATACGCAGTATTTT. It translates to CASSGGLAGGTDTQYF.

The CDR3 DNA is TGTGCCAGCAGCCGGCCCACTAGCGGGAGCTCTTACGAGCAGTACTTC. It is translated as CASSRPTSGSSYEQYF. V and J are TRBV28 and TRBJ2-7; 11 nucleotides line up with TRBD2. Germline V lookup: CDR1 MDHEN, CDR2 SYDVKM. This CDR3 is built from 16 residues. J lost 4 bases, V lost 6 bases, and 11 bases had no gene match.

V gene TRBV10-3 combines with J gene TRBJ2-7, with D hard to call. The CDR3 contains 11 residues. V lost 4 bases to trimming and J lost 4 bases, with 5 bases between them. The V gene's germline CDR1 is ENHRY and CDR2 SYGVKD. CDR3 sequence reads: CAISAAYEQYF. CDR3 nucleotides: TGTGCCATCAGTGCTGCGTACGAGCAGTACTTC.

The rearrangement uses TRBV20-1 and TRBJ1-1, with D uncertain. The V gene lost 6 bases and the J gene lost 9 bases, with 11 bases spanning the gap. CDR3 length equals 10 residues. Germline V gene sequence: CDR1 DFQATT, CDR2 SNEGSKA (reference sequence). CDR3 region: CSAKRSQAFF. CDR3 bases: TGCAGTGCGAAACGCTCTCAAGCTTTCTTT.

J is TRBJ2-7 and V is TRBV6-9, with D possibly TRBD1 on 6 matching bases. CDR3 length: 14 residues. From germline, CDR1 is MNHGY and CDR2 SVAAGI. V shed 11 bases and J shed 4 bases, with 21 bases lying between them. CDR3 residues: CAPGARGAGYEQYF. The CDR3 DNA sequence: TGTGCCCCAGGGGCACGGGGCGCCGGGTACGAGCAGTACTTC.

This chain connects TRBV28 to TRBJ2-7; TRBD1 might be the D (5 bases). V was shortened by 2 bases and J by 3 bases, with 17 bases between the two germline ends. Germline V lookup: CDR1 MDHEN, CDR2 SYDVKM. The CDR3 runs to 16 residues. In nucleotides, the CDR3 is TGTGCCAGCAGTTTAAGTGGGGCAGTGGCAATCTACGAGCAGTACTTC. The encoded protein is CASSLSGAVAIYEQYF.

The chain carries TRBV27 and TRBJ2-5; D might be TRBD2 (5 bases). The CDR3 spans 13 residues. Per the germline V gene, CDR1 is MNHEY and CDR2 is SMNVEV (reference sequence). The germline V and J ends were trimmed by 7 bases and 0 bases, with 9 bases remaining between them. The CDR3 loop is CASNGGNQETQYF. CDR3 sequence (DNA): TGTGCCAGCAACGGAGGAAACCAAGAGACCCAGTACTTC.

The chain links TRBV19 to TRBJ1-1, with a tentative D call TRBD1 (5 bases). The CDR3 consists of 16 residues. V was cut by 2 bases and J by 6 bases, with 19 bases left in between. The germline V gene has CDR1 LNHDA and CDR2 SQIVND (reference sequence). CDR3 protein: CASSIWSGTAEAEAFF. The CDR3 DNA reads TGTGCCAGTAGTATATGGTCTGGGACGGCAGAGGCTGAAGCTTTCTTT.

This clone was observed once. DNA of the CDR3: TGTGCCAGCAGTTTTTTCGGGAGCTCCTACAATGAGCAGTTCTTC. Translation gives CASSFFGSSYNEQFF. The chain has TRBV27 and TRBJ2-1; tentatively, D is TRBD2 (6 bases). Germline CDR1 and CDR2: MNHEY and SMNVEV (reference sequence). With 3 bases removed from V and 0 bases from J, the gap between germline ends came to 9 bases. The CDR3 has 15 residues.

The chain recombines TRBV18 with TRBJ2-5; D call uncertain. Germline V gene data show CDR1 as KGHSH and CDR2 as LQKENI. The CDR3 loop spans 13 amino acids. With 3 bases removed from V and 7 bases from J, the gap between germline ends came to 12 bases. The CDR3 spells CASSPMLLGTQYF. DNA for the CDR3: TGTGCCAGCTCACCGATGCTACTGGGGACCCAGTACTTC. Complete variable domain (other parts from reference TRBV18 and TRBJ2-5): NAGVMQNPRHLVRRRGQEARLRCSPMKGHSHVYWYRQLPEEGLKFMVYLQKENIIDESGMPKERFSAEFPKEGPSILRIQQVVRGDSAAYFCASSPMLLGTQYFGPGTRLLVL.

The gene calls are TRBV2 and TRBJ1-2; perhaps TRBD1 as D (5 bases). The germline V and J ends were trimmed by 11 bases and 2 bases, with 15 bases remaining between them. The CDR3 extends over 13 amino acids. Germline CDR1 SNHLY, CDR2 FYNNEI. For the CDR3, the DNA is TGTGCCGGAGGGGACCGCCGAAACTATGGCTACACCTTC. Translation: CAGGDRRNYGYTF.

The rearrangement joins TRBV2 to TRBJ1-2, with no clear D. Deletions cut 2 bases from V and 3 bases from J, with 10 bases between. CDR3 size: 14 residues. Per germline, CDR1 SNHLY and CDR2 FYNNEI. The CDR3 DNA is TGTGCCAGCAGTGAAATGGGTTTTGACTATGGCTACACCTTC. Translation: CASSEMGFDYGYTF.

With respect to this clone: The identical CDR3 is also encoded by other nucleotide sequences in the sample. The J gene is TRBJ2-1, the V gene TRBV7-9; the D gene could be TRBD1 or TRBD2 (5 bases each). Looked up from germline, CDR1 is SEHNR and CDR2 is FQNEAQ (reference sequence). The CDR3 loop spans 14 amino acids. Between the trimmed V and J ends, which lost 1 base and 1 base, there was a span of 5 bases. CDR3 nucleotide sequence: TGTGCCAGCAGCTTAGGGGGGTCCTACAATGAGCAGTTCTTC. Encoded protein: CASSLGGSYNEQFF.

V gene TRBV2 combines with J gene TRBJ2-5, with 7 bases that match TRBD1. Looked up from germline, CDR1 is SNHLY and CDR2 is FYNNEI. The V and J ends lost 5 bases and 2 bases, in that order; junction bases with no gene match: 2. The CDR3 covers 13 residues. The CDR3: CASSTGQQETQYF. The CDR3 DNA reads TGTGCCAGCAGTACGGGACAGCAAGAGACCCAGTACTTC.

V usage is TRBV6-4 and J usage is TRBJ1-6; TRBD1 agrees at 8 bases. The V gene's germline CDR1 is MRHNA and CDR2 SNTAGT. J was trimmed by 0 bases and V by 0 bases; bases with no gene match: 16. The CDR3 has 22 residues. The CDR3 sequence is CASSDSTGAADRESSYNSPLHF. The CDR3, as DNA: TGTGCCAGCAGTGACTCGACGGGCGCTGCGGACAGGGAATCCTCCTATAATTCACCCCTCCACTTT.

V and J are TRBV25-1 and TRBJ2-5; D remains ambiguous. The CDR3 is 15 amino acids. Trimming cost V 3 bases and J 4 bases, with 15 bases left between them. Germline-derived CDR1 and CDR2 are MGHDK and SYGVNS. DNA for the CDR3: TGTGCCAGCAGTGACTCGAGCACTGGGTTAGAGACCCAGTACTTC. It translates to CASSDSSTGLETQYF.

The J gene is TRBJ1-2, the V gene TRBV9; TRBD1 aligns across 9 bases. Trimming cost V 4 bases and J 3 bases; bases outside gene matches: 7. This CDR3 comprises 15 residues. CDR1 is SGDLS, CDR2 YYNGEE, per germline. The CDR3 reads CASSPYRGLDYGYTF. The CDR3 nucleotides read TGTGCCAGCAGCCCCTACAGGGGGCTTGACTATGGCTACACCTTC. The whole variable domain, remainder taken from reference TRBV9 and TRBJ1-2, is DSGVTQTPKHLITATGQRVTLRCSPRSGDLSVYWYQQSLDQGLQFLIQYYNGEERAKGNILERFSAQQFPDLHSELNLSSLELGDSALYFCASSPYRGLDYGYTFGSGTRLTVV.

The genes are TRBV7-9 and TRBJ1-3; D gene uncertain. Germline values: CDR1 SEHNR, CDR2 FQNEAQ (reference sequence). V was clipped by 5 bases and J by 0 bases, with 11 bases between them. The CDR3 spans 15 residues. Here the CDR3 reads CASSNAGVSGNTIYF. The CDR3 DNA reads as TGTGCCAGCAGCAATGCGGGAGTCTCTGGAAACACCATATATTTT.

The V call is TRBV4-2, the J call TRBJ2-1; 9 bases are a match to TRBD2. Germline CDR1 LGHNA, CDR2 YNFKEQ. This CDR3 has 16 residues. V shed 3 bases, J shed 5 bases, and the junction held 8 bases outside the gene matches. The CDR3 sequence: CASSQVSTSGNNEQFF. CDR3 nucleotides: TGTGCCAGCAGCCAGGTCTCGACTAGCGGCAACAATGAGCAGTTCTTC.